These 13 T cell receptor beta chains came from one sample sequenced in a study of blood T cell repertoires in COVID-19. Sequencing was performed with immunoSEQ multiplex PCR; in TCRdb, only in-frame clones are kept and a portion is missing. Of about 150,000 clones in the sample, about nine tenths are singletons; the top ten hold 5.5% to 7.5%. Input material: peripheral blood. Every receptor here comes from a man aged 80 or over with acute or convalescent COVID-19.

V usage is TRBV5-1 and J usage is TRBJ2-5, with TRBD1 matching over 8 bases. Looked up from germline, CDR1 is SGHRS and CDR2 is YFSETQ. This CDR3 spans 13 amino acids. Trimming cost V 4 bases and J 3 bases; bases outside gene matches: 2. Written as DNA, the CDR3 is TGCGCCAGCAGCCTGACAGGGGAAGAGACCCAGTACTTC. Its translation is CASSLTGEETQYF.

This clone was counted a single time. For the CDR3, the DNA is TGTGCCAGCAGCGTAGCGGGACAAGTGAACACTGAAGCTTTCTTT. Its translation: CASSVAGQVNTEAFF. The rearrangement joins TRBV9 to TRBJ1-1; D is perhaps TRBD1 (6 bases). V was cut by 0 bases and J by 0 bases, with 9 bases left in between. The CDR3 has 15 amino acids. Germline CDR1 SGDLS, CDR2 YYNGEE.

The table lists this clone with a count of one. The chain carries TRBV28 and TRBJ1-1, with D possibly being TRBD1 (5 bases). The ends were cut back, 1 base at V and 5 bases at J, with 11 bases in the middle. CDR1 and CDR2 from the germline V gene are MDHEN and SYDVKM. There are 14 residues in the CDR3. CDR3 loop: CASSLLTEGTEAFF. The CDR3 nucleotides read TGTGCCAGCAGTTTATTGACGGAGGGGACTGAAGCTTTCTTT.

The chain joins TRBV6-2 or TRBV6-3 to TRBJ2-1, with 10 bases aligning to TRBD2. Per the germline V gene, CDR1 is MNHEY and CDR2 is SVGEGT. J was trimmed by 4 bases and V by 1 base; bases with no gene match: 10. The CDR3 consists of 18 residues. The CDR3 is CASSYLGASGSLYNEQFF. The DNA of the CDR3 is TGTGCCAGCAGTTACTTGGGCGCTAGCGGGAGTCTGTACAATGAGCAGTTCTTC.

The rearrangement links TRBV5-1 to TRBJ1-2; TRBD1 is a possible D gene (6 bases). Per the germline V gene, CDR1 is SGHRS and CDR2 is YFSETQ. Trimming pared 2 bases from V and 8 bases from J, leaving 13 bases between. The CDR3 consists of 13 residues. CDR3 nucleotides: TGCGCCAGCAGCTTCACCGGGACAAGGGGCTACACCTTC. Translated: CASSFTGTRGYTF.

The chain recombines TRBV5-1 with TRBJ2-5; 7 bases line up with TRBD2. This CDR3 comprises 13 residues. Trimming took 2 bases from V and 5 from J; bases not matched to a gene: 3. The germline CDR1 and CDR2 sequences are SGHRS and YFSETQ. As DNA, the CDR3 is TGCGCCAGCAGCTTCGGTAGCGGGGAGACCCAGTACTTC. This encodes CASSFGSGETQYF.

This rearrangement joins TRBV10-3 to TRBJ2-3, with D maybe TRBD2 (6 bases). Germline V gives CDR1 ENHRY, CDR2 SYGVKD. Trimming took off 6 bases at V and 4 bases at J, with 17 bases between the two ends. The length of the CDR3 is 15 residues. In DNA form, the CDR3 reads TGTGCCATCAGCCCATCCGGGGGATCCGCAGATACGCAGTATTTT. Translating gives CAISPSGGSADTQYF.

V gene TRBV28 combines with J gene TRBJ1-1; tentative D call: TRBD1 (5 bases). Germline CDR1 and CDR2: MDHEN and SYDVKM. V shed 3 bases and J shed 3 bases, with 14 bases lying between them. The CDR3 runs 15 residues. CDR3 sequence reads: CASSLGSDSDTEAFF. Written as DNA, the CDR3 is TGTGCCAGCAGTTTGGGGTCCGACAGTGACACTGAAGCTTTCTTT.

The chain has TRBV6-5 and TRBJ1-6; D not resolved. V gave up 0 bases and J gave up 9 bases, with 9 bases separating them. The CDR3 length is 14 residues. CDR1 and CDR2 from the germline V gene are MNHEY and SVGAGI. The CDR3 sequence: CASSYSRPISPLHF. CDR3 DNA sequence: TGTGCCAGCAGTTACTCGCGCCCCATTTCACCCCTCCACTTT.

V usage is TRBV4-2 and J usage is TRBJ2-3; 14 nucleotides match TRBD2. From germline, CDR1 is LGHNA and CDR2 YNFKEQ. The trim removed 3 bases at V and 7 bases at J, leaving 3 bases unmatched. This CDR3 has 15 residues. CDR3 loop: CASSQTSGGAYTQYF. In DNA, the CDR3 is TGTGCCAGCAGCCAGACTAGCGGGGGGGCATATACGCAGTATTTT.

The chain carries TRBV28 and TRBJ2-7; D perhaps matches TRBD1 (5 bases). This CDR3 comprises 12 residues. Trimming removed 5 bases at V and 1 base at J, with 6 bases between. Per germline, CDR1 MDHEN and CDR2 SYDVKM. The CDR3 protein is CASSAGSYEQYF. The CDR3 region has the DNA TGTGCCAGCAGTGCAGGGTCCTACGAGCAGTACTTC.

This chain links TRBV5-4 with TRBJ2-7; TRBD2 is a possible D gene (6 bases). Germline CDR1 SGHNT, CDR2 YYREEE (reference sequence). Deletions cut 4 bases from V and 3 bases from J, with 11 bases between. CDR3 size: 13 residues. The CDR3 DNA follows: TGTGCCAGCAGCCGGGACTCCCACTACGAGCAGTACTTC. Its protein product is CASSRDSHYEQYF.

The J gene is TRBJ2-7, the V gene TRBV19; possibly TRBD2 for D (5 bases). CDR1 and CDR2 (germline): LNHDA, SQIVND (reference sequence). The CDR3 totals 12 residues. V lost 4 bases to trimming and J lost 4 bases, with 8 bases between them. The CDR3 loop reads CASSKSGYEQYF. The CDR3 DNA sequence: TGTGCCAGTAGTAAGAGCGGTTACGAGCAGTACTTC.